Listed below are T cell receptor beta chains from one sample, sequenced in a study of T cells in Graves' hyperthyroidism and ophthalmopathy. From the multiplex PCR reads, TCRdb called clonotypes with MiXCR, one entry per CDR3 protein. Of hundreds of thousands of distinct CDR3 sequences listed, about 38% are singletons. The sequenced sample consisted of blood. The receptors originated from a man younger than 35 with Graves' hyperthyroidism. CDR3s include the opening cysteine and the closing phenylalanine or tryptophan. Fields, in order: clone size, J gene, V gene, D gene, CDR3 DNA, CDR3 protein. The D gene is left open where the match is weak. Clone sizes are given selectively: once, few, many, or a class where the clone is expanded.

size: few
J: TRBJ2-7
V: TRBV20-1
D: TRBD1
DNA: TGCAGTGCTAAAAGACAGGGGACTTCCTACGAGCAGTACTTC
CDR3: CSAKRQGTSYEQYF

size: .
J: TRBJ2-2
V: TRBV19
D: .
DNA: TGTGCCAGTTGGGGGGAGTACACCGGGGAGCTGTTTTTT
CDR3: CASWGEYTGELFF

size: .
J: TRBJ1-1
V: TRBV11-2
D: .
DNA: TGTGCCAGCAGCCCCCCGTACCGGTTAGCAAACACTGAAGCTTTCTTT
CDR3: CASSPPYRLANTEAFF

size: .
J: TRBJ2-7
V: TRBV25-1
D: .
DNA: TGTGCCAGCAGCCCGACAGAGCTAATCTACGAGCAGTACTTC
CDR3: CASSPTELIYEQYF

size: many
J: TRBJ2-5
V: TRBV7-9
D: .
DNA: TGCGCCAGCAGTAGTCAGGGACGAGAGACCCAGTACTTC
CDR3: CASSSQGRETQYF

size: many
J: TRBJ1-5
V: TRBV12-3/TRBV12-4
D: .
DNA: TGTGCCAGCAGTCCGATAGATAGCAATCAGCCCCAGCATTTT
CDR3: CASSPIDSNQPQHF

size: many
J: TRBJ1-2
V: TRBV29-1
D: .
DNA: TGCAGCGTTGCAGATGGCTACACCTTC
CDR3: CSVADGYTF

size: .
J: TRBJ1-6
V: TRBV7-9
D: TRBD1
DNA: TGTGCCAGCAGCCATACCGGGACCAGGGGGCTCAATTCACCCCTCCACTTT
CDR3: CASSHTGTRGLNSPLHF

size: many
J: TRBJ1-2
V: TRBV29-1
D: TRBD1
DNA: TGCAGCGTCGAGCCCATGACAGGGGGCGGCCATGGCTACACCTTC
CDR3: CSVEPMTGGGHGYTF

size: .
J: TRBJ1-3
V: TRBV9
D: .
DNA: TGTGCCAGCAGCGTAGAGGGGAAGACTGTTTCGGGAAACACCATATATTTT
CDR3: CASSVEGKTVSGNTIYF

size: .
J: TRBJ2-2
V: TRBV2
D: TRBD2
DNA: TGTGCCAGCAGTTTCCTCGGACTAGCGGTACCGAACACCGGGGAGCTGTTTTTT
CDR3: CASSFLGLAVPNTGELFF

size: .
J: TRBJ2-7
V: TRBV7-2
D: .
DNA: TGCGCCAGCAGCCATCCGACAGGATCTACGGAGCAGTACTTC
CDR3: CASSHPTGSTEQYF

size: many
J: TRBJ2-2
V: TRBV7-9
D: .
DNA: TGTGCCAGCAGCTTAAAGACCAACACCGGGGAGCTGTTTTTT
CDR3: CASSLKTNTGELFF

size: many
J: TRBJ1-2
V: TRBV29-1
D: .
DNA: TGCAGCGTTGACAGGGAAAAAGGCTACACCTTC
CDR3: CSVDREKGYTF

size: few
J: TRBJ1-1
V: TRBV12-3/TRBV12-4
D: TRBD1
DNA: TGTGCCAGCAGTTTAGGACAGGGGAGAGCTTTCTTT
CDR3: CASSLGQGRAFF

size: .
J: TRBJ2-5
V: TRBV6-5
D: .
DNA: TGTGCCAGCAGTGGTAGGGGTAGTAGTGAGACCCAGTACTTC
CDR3: CASSGRGSSETQYF